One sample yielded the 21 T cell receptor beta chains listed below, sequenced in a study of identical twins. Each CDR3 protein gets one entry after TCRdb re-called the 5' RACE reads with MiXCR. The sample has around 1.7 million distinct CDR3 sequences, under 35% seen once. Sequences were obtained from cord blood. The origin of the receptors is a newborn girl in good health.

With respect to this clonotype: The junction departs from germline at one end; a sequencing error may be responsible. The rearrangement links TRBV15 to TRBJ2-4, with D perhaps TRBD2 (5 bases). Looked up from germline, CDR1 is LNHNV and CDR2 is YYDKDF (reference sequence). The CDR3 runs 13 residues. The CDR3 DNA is TGCGCCACCCGGGTCGGGACCAAAAACATTCAGTACTTC. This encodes CATRVGTKNIQYF.

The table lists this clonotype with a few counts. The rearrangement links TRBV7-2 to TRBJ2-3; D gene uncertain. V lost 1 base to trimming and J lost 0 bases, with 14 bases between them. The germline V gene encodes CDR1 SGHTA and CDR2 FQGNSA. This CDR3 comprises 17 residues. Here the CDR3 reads CASSLVFGRLSTDTQYF. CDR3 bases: TGTGCCAGCAGCTTAGTATTCGGACGCCTGAGCACAGATACGCAGTATTTT.

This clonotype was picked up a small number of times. The CDR3 DNA sequence: TGTGCCAGCAAGTCCGTTAGCACAGATACGCAGTATTTT. Its protein product is CASKSVSTDTQYF. The chain employs TRBV7-9 and TRBJ2-3; D remains unclear. Trimming took 7 bases from V and 0 from J, leaving 8 bases between them. The CDR3 consists of 13 residues. In germline, CDR1 is SEHNR, CDR2 FQNEAQ (reference sequence).

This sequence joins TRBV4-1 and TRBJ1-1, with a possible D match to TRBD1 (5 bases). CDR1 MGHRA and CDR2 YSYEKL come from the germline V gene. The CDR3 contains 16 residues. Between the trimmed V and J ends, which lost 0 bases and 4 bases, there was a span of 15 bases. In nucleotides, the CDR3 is TGCGCCAGCAGCCAAGAAGCAATCGCAGGGATCACTGAAGCTTTCTTT. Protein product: CASSQEAIAGITEAFF.

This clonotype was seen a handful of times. For the CDR3, the DNA is TGTGCCAGCAACCGGTGGGGGACAGGTGGGCGCTACGAGCAGTACTTC. Its translation is CASNRWGTGGRYEQYF. This sequence joins TRBV7-2 and TRBJ2-7; TRBD1 aligns across 8 bases. The germline gives CDR1 SGHTA, CDR2 FQGNSA. The CDR3 is 16 amino acids. The V and J ends lost 7 bases and 3 bases, in that order; junction bases with no gene match: 14.

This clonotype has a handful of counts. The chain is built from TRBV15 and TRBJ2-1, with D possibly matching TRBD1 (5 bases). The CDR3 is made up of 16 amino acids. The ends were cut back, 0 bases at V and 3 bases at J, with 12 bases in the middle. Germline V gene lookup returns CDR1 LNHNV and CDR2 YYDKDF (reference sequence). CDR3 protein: CATSRDQQTVYNEQFF. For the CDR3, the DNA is TGTGCCACCAGCAGAGATCAACAGACAGTCTACAATGAGCAGTTCTTC.

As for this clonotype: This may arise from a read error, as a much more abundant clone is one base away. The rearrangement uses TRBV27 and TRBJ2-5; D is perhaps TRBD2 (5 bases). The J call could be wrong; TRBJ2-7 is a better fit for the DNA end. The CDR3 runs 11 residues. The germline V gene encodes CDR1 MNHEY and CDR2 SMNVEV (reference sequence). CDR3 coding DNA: TGTGCCAGCGGTTTCGGGATCGAGCAGTACTTC. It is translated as CASGFGIEQYF.

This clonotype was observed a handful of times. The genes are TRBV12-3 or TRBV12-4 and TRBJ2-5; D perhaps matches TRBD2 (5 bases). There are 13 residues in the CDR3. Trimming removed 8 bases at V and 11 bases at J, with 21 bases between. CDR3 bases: TGTGCCAGCGAGGACTCCGAAGACAATGAGCAGTACTTC. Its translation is CASEDSEDNEQYF.

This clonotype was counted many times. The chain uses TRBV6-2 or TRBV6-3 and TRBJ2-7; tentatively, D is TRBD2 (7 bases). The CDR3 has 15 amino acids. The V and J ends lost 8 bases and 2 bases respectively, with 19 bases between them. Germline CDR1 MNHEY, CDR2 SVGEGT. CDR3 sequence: CASLKGGTTTYEQYF. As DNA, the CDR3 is TGTGCCAGCCTCAAGGGGGGGACTACGACCTACGAGCAGTACTTC.

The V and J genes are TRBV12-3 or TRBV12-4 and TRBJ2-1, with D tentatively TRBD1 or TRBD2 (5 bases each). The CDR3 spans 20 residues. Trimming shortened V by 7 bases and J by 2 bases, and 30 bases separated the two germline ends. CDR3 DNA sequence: TGTGCCAGCACCCAAAGCTCCGGGGCAGGTTTCTTTCAGACCTACAATGAGCAGTTCTTC. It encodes CASTQSSGAGFFQTYNEQFF.

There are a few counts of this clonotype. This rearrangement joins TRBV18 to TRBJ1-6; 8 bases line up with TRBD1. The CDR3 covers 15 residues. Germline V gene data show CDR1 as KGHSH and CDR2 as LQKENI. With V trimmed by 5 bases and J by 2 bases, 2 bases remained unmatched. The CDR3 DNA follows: TGTGCCAGCTCAAGGGACAGGCCCTATAATTCACCCCTCCACTTT. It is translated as CASSRDRPYNSPLHF.

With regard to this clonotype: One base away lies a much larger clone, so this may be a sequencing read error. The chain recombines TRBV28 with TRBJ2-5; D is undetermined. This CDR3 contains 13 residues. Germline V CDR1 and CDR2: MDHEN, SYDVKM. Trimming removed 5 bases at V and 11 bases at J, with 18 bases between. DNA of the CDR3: TGTGCCAGCAGTCCGCGCGCGCGCAATGAGCAGTACTTC. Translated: CASSPRARNEQYF.

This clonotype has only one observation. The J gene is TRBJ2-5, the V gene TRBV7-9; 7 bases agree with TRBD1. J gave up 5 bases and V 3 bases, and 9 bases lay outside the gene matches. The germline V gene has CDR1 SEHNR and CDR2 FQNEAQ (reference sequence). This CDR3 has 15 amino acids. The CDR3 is CASSFGTTGEETQYF. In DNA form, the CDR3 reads TGTGCCAGCAGCTTTGGGACAACAGGGGAGGAGACCCAGTACTTC. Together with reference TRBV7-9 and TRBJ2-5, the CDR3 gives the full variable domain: DTGVSQNPRHKITKRGQNVTFRCDPISEHNRLYWYRQTLGQGPEFLTYFQNEAQLEKSRLLSDRFSAERPKGSFSTLEIQRTEQGDSAMYLCASSFGTTGEETQYFGPGTRLLVL.

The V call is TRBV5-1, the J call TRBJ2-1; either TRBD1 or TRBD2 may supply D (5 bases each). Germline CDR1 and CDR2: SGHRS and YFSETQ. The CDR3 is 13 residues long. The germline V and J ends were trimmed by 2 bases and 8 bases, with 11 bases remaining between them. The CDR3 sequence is CASSLGEGYEQFF. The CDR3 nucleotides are TGCGCCAGCAGCTTAGGAGAGGGGTATGAGCAGTTCTTC.

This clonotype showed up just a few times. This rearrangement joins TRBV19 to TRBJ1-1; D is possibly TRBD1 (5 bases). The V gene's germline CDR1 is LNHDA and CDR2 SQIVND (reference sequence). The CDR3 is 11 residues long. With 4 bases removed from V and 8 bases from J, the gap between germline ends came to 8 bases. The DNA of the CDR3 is TGTGCCAGTAGTAGGAGACAGGAAGCTTTCTTT. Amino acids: CASSRRQEAFF.

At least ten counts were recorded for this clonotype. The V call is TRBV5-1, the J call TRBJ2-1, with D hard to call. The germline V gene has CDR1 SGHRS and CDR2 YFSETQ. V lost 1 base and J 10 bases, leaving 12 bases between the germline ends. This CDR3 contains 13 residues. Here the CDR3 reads CASSLSPRFEQFF. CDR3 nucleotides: TGCGCCAGCAGCTTGTCTCCAAGGTTCGAGCAGTTCTTC.

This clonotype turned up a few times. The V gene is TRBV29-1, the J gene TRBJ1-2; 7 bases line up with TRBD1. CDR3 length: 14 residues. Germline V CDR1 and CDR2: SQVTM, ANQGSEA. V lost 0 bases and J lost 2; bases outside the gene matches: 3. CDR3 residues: CSVEDLDRNYGYTF. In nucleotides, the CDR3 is TGCAGCGTTGAAGATCTGGACAGGAACTATGGCTACACCTTC.

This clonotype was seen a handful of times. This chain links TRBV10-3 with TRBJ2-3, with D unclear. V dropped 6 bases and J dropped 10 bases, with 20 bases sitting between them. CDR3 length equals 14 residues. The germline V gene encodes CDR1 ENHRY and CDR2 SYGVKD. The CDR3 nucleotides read TGTGCCATCAGCCCGGCAGGTACTTCTTATGCGCAGTATTTT. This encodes CAISPAGTSYAQYF.

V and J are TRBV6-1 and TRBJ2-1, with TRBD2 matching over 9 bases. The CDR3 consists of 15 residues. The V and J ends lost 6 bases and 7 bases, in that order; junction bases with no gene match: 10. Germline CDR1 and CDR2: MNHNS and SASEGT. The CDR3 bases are TGTGCCAGCAGGGAGCGGACTAGCGACCGGAATGAGCAGTTCTTC. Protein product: CASRERTSDRNEQFF.

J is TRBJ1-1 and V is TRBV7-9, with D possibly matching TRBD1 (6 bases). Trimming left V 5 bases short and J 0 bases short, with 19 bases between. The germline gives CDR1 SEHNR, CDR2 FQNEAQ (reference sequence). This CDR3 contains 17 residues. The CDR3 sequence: CASSRIGQKHMNTEAFF. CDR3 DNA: TGTGCCAGCAGCCGGATCGGACAGAAACACATGAACACTGAAGCTTTCTTT.

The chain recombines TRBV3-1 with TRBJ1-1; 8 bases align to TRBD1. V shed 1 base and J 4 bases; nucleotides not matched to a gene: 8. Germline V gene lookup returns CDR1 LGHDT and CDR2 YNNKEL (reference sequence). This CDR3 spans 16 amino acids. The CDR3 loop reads CASSQGPGQEFTEAFF. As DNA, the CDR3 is TGTGCCAGCAGCCAAGGGCCGGGACAGGAGTTCACTGAAGCTTTCTTT.